This T cell receptor (beta chain) was captured by sequencing in a study of T cell responses to AZD1222 COVID-19 vaccine. Study findings and constraints: It was only after the peak T cell response that any repertoires were sampled. The span of vaccine-associated CD4 TCRs extended across spike, with dominance at 160-218 and 743-854.

A word on this clone: Its antigen remains unknown.

Produced via immunoSEQ multiplex PCR; TCRdb's table is partial and in-frame only. Among 75,000 to 100,000 clones listed, under 90% were seen once. Germline loops: CDR1 MNHEY, CDR2 SMNVEV (reference sequence). This CDR3 contains 14 residues. The V and J ends lost 6 bases and 5 bases, in that order; junction bases with no gene match: 5. This rearrangement joins TRBV27 to TRBJ1-4; 8 nucleotides line up with TRBD1. Sequenced here: peripheral blood, sampled on day 0 of AZD1222 vaccination. This clonotype was sampled from an adult in good health. CDR3 sequence: CASSLTGANEKLFF. CDR3 nucleotides: TGTGCCAGCAGCCTGACAGGGGCCAATGAAAAACTGTTTTTT.